A single sample gave rise to the 2 T cell receptor beta chains below, sequenced in a study of response to subunit inactivated influenza vaccine. From the RT-PCR reads, TCRdb called clonotypes with MiXCR, one entry per CDR3 protein. In the table there are roughly 790,000 distinct CDR3 sequences, less than 25% of which are singletons. The sample was PBMCs from blood, taken more than 4 days after vaccination. Receptors originate from a man aged 50-60 years who received an inactivated influenza vaccine.

The chain recombines TRBV10-3 with TRBJ2-7; weak D call: TRBD1 (6 bases). The CDR3 is 12 amino acids. Trimming shortened V by 10 bases and J by 0 bases, and 10 bases separated the two germline ends. The germline V gene has CDR1 ENHRY and CDR2 SYGVKD. The CDR3 is CATTGNSYEQYF. The DNA of the CDR3 is TGTGCCACGACAGGTAACTCCTACGAGCAGTACTTC.

The table lists this clonotype with many counts. The gene calls are TRBV15 and TRBJ2-1; no clear D gene. From germline, CDR1 is LNHNV and CDR2 YYDKDF (reference sequence). Trimming removed 8 bases at V and 2 bases at J, with 10 bases between. This CDR3 contains 13 residues. The CDR3, as DNA: TGTGCCACCGCAGCACAAACCTACAATGAGCAGTTCTTC. It specifies CATAAQTYNEQFF.